Detailed here is one TCR beta chain. This CDR3 comprises 13 residues. Germline V gene data show CDR1 as SGHAT and CDR2 as FQNNGV. The trim removed 10 bases at V and 5 bases at J, leaving 10 bases unmatched. The source of the sample is a study of cytomegalovirus exposure and HLA in healthy donors. The PCR ran on 60 Vbeta and 13 Jbeta primers. TCRdb keeps only in-frame clones here, not all; method: immunoSEQ multiplex PCR. The sample lists roughly 180,000 clones, 79% seen once, with over 1.5% in the top ten. V is TRBV11-2 and J is TRBJ2-7; 8 positions match TRBD1. The sequenced material came from PBMCs. The clonotype comes from a girl aged 5-17 years in good health and CMV-seropositive. The CDR3 DNA is TGTGCCACCAACCGAGGACAGGGCAACGAGCAGTACTTC. Amino acids: CATNRGQGNEQYF.